This T cell receptor beta chain was recorded in a study of blood T cell repertoires in COVID-19. Study at large: Acute and convalescent COVID-19 specimens originated in the United States, Italy and Spain. The analysed material was cDNA or gDNA that came from T cells, B-cell-depleted T cells, or PBMCs.

This clone was counted a single time. CDR1 and CDR2 (germline): LGHDT, YNNKEL (reference sequence). V was cut by 1 base and J by 2 bases, with 12 bases left in between. The CDR3 runs to 16 residues. Participant age was roughly 18 to 95 years, and participants resided in roughly 24 US areas. Source study methods: From reference gene primer amplification, estimates of nucleated cell counts were derived. Profiling relied on immunoSEQ multiplex PCR, and the TCRdb table lists in-frame clones only, not all of them. V, J and clone size derive from that table, while D and trimming were established from the DNA sequence. The sample holds 350,000 or so clones; approximately 86% are singletons and the top ten take roughly 4%.

The sequenced sample consisted of PBMCs or T cells enriched from blood (not recorded which). This clonotype originated in a woman aged 40 to 55 with acute COVID-19. This rearrangement joins TRBV3-1 (or the pseudogene TRBV3-2) to TRBJ2-1; D is unresolved. The CDR3 bases are TGTGCCAGCAGCCAAGTTGCGAGGAACACCTACAATGAGCAGTTCTTC. It encodes CASSQVARNTYNEQFF.